This T cell receptor beta chain is from a study of T cell responses to AZD1222 COVID-19 vaccine. Points from the study as a whole: Sampling that yielded the repertoires occurred only after the peak T cell response.

Notes on this clone: The antigen is unknown.

V trimming: 3 bases; J trimming: 1 base; junction bases outside the gene matches: 2. CDR3 length: 14 residues. The germline V gene encodes CDR1 SNHLY and CDR2 FYNNEI. Assay: immunoSEQ multiplex PCR; the TCRdb copy retains only in-frame clones and omits some. The table records about 160,000 clones, around 91% of them present only once. The clonotype comes from an adult in good health. The sample was peripheral blood, taken on day 0 of AZD1222 vaccination. V usage is TRBV2 and J usage is TRBJ2-7, with 8 bases matching TRBD1. The CDR3 loop reads CASSDQGASYEQYF. CDR3 DNA sequence: TGTGCCAGCAGTGACCAGGGGGCTTCCTACGAGCAGTACTTC.